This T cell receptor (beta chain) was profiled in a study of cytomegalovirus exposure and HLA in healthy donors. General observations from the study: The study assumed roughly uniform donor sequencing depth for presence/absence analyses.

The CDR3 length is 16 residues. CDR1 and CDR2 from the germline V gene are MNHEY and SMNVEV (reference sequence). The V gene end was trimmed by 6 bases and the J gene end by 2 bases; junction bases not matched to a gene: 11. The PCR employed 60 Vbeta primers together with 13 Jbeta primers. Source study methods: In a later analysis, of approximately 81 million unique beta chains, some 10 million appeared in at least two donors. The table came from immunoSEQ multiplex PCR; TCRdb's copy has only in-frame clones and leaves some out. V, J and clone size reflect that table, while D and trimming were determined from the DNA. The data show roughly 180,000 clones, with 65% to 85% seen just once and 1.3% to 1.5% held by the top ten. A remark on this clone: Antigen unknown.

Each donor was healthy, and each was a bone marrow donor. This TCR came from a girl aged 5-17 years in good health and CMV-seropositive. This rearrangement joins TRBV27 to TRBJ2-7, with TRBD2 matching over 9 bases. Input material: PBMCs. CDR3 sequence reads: CASSSWRAGGPYEQYF. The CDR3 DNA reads TGTGCCAGCAGCTCCTGGAGGGCGGGAGGGCCCTACGAGCAGTACTTC.